These T cell receptor beta chains were read from a single sample in a study of CXCR3-negative and CXCR3-positive naive CD8 T cells. Each CDR3 protein gets one entry in TCRdb, which reprocessed the 5' RACE reads and gives no DNA. Found here are more than 65,000 distinct CDR3 sequences; the top ten clones hold approximately 1.5%. Sequenced: naive CXCR3- CD8+ T cells from blood. These receptors came from a human donor in good health. Some clones in this sample may be carry-over from other donors' samples. CDR3s include the opening cysteine and the closing phenylalanine or tryptophan. Each record gives: J gene, V gene, CDR3 protein.

j_gene: TRBJ2-7
v_gene: TRBV28
CDR3aa: CASSLPPWEQYF

j_gene: TRBJ2-5
v_gene: TRBV24-1
CDR3aa: CATSDSSQETQYF

j_gene: TRBJ2-7
v_gene: TRBV5-5
CDR3aa: CASSLGQVSYLAYEQYF

j_gene: TRBJ1-1
v_gene: TRBV7-9
CDR3aa: CASSLPVGYEAFF

j_gene: TRBJ2-5
v_gene: TRBV28
CDR3aa: CASSWEEETQYF

j_gene: TRBJ2-7
v_gene: TRBV7-6
CDR3aa: CASSLEERGAGEQYF

j_gene: TRBJ2-1
v_gene: TRBV27
CDR3aa: CASSSDRTHNEQFF

j_gene: TRBJ2-7
v_gene: TRBV5-1
CDR3aa: CASSFSDGEQYF

j_gene: TRBJ2-7
v_gene: TRBV4-3
CDR3aa: CASGQDIGTIYEQYF

j_gene: TRBJ2-2
v_gene: TRBV7-3
CDR3aa: CASSTHSNTGELFF

j_gene: TRBJ2-7
v_gene: TRBV12-3/TRBV12-4
CDR3aa: CASSFSLANSYEQYF

j_gene: TRBJ1-4
v_gene: TRBV25-1
CDR3aa: CASSEYHREIFTNEKLFF